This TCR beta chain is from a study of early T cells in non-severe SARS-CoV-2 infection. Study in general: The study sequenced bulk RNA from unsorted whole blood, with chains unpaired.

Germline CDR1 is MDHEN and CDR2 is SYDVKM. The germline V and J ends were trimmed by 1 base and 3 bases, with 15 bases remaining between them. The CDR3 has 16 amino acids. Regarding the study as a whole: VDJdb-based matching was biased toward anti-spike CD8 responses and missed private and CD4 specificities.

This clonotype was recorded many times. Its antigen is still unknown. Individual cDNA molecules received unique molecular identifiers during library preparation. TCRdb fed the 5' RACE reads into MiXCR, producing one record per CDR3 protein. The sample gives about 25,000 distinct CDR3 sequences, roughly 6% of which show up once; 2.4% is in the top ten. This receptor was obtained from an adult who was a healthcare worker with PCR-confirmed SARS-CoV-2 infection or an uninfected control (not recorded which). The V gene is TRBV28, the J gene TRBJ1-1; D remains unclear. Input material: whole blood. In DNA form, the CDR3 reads TGTGCCAGCAGTTTATACGGGTGGTACGGGGACACTGAAGCTTTCTTT. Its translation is CASSLYGWYGDTEAFF.